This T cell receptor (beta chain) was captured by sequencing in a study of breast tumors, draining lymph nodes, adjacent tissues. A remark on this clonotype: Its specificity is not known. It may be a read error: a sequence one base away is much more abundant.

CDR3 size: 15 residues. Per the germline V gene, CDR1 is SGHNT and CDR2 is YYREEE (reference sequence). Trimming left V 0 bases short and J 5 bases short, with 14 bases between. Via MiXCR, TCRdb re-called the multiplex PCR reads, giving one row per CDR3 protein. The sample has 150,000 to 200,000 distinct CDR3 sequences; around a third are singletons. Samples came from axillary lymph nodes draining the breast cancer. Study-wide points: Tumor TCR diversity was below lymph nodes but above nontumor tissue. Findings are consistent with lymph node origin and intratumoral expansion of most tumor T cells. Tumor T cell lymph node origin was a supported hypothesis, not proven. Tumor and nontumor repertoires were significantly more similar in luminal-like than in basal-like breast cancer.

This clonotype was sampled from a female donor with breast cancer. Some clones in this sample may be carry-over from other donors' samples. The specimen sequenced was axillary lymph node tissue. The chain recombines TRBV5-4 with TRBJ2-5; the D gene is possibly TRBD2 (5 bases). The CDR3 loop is CASSLEVRGRETQYF. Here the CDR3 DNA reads TGTGCCAGCAGCTTGGAAGTCCGGGGTCGGGAGACCCAGTACTTC.